Listed below are T cell receptor beta chains from one sample, sequenced in a study of OX40 agonist ivuxolimab in advanced cancers. Some clones are missing from TCRdb's copy, which holds only in-frame ones; the method was immunoSEQ multiplex PCR. The table lists roughly 70,000 clones, roughly 85% of them singletons. The material was CD4+ or CD8+ T cells sorted from blood, obtained in a trial of the OX40 agonist ivuxolimab. Receptor source: an adult with an advanced solid tumor such as melanoma, head and neck, liver or kidney cancer. Both conserved end residues are part of each CDR3. D genes are given only for firm matches. The size of a clone is reported for some rows only, either as once, few or many, or as a class for expanded clones.

d_call	v_call	cdr3_length	clone_size	j_call	cdr3_aa	cdr3_nt
-	TRBV7-2	16	-	TRBJ1-5	CASSPHTVWGNQPQHF	TGTGCCAGCAGCCCTCACACGGTTTGGGGCAATCAGCCCCAGCATTTT
-	TRBV6-6	13	-	TRBJ2-7	CASSSTQGVEQYF	TGTGCCAGCAGTTCCACGCAGGGAGTCGAGCAGTACTTC
TRBD2	TRBV4-1	17	-	TRBJ2-3	CASSQGFSGGIRDTQYF	TGCGCCAGCAGCCAAGGTTTCAGCGGGGGGATTCGAGATACGCAGTATTTT
-	TRBV7-2	15	-	TRBJ1-2	CASSLDVGGSRGYTF	TGTGCCAGCAGCTTAGATGTGGGAGGGTCCCGCGGCTACACCTTC
-	TRBV6-6	12	-	TRBJ1-2	CASSTGPYGYTF	TGTGCCAGCAGTACCGGGCCATATGGCTACACCTTC
-	TRBV27	16	few	TRBJ1-5	CASSLSLGVPAQPQHF	TGTGCCAGCAGTTTATCGTTGGGGGTGCCCGCTCAGCCCCAGCATTTT
-	TRBV28	13	-	TRBJ2-5	CASKGGAGETQYF	TGTGCCAGCAAAGGGGGGGCAGGGGAGACCCAGTACTTC
-	TRBV6-1	10	once	TRBJ2-7	CASSLYEQYF	TGTGCCAGCAGTCTCTACGAGCAGTACTTC
TRBD1	TRBV6-1	16	-	TRBJ1-4	CASSEAGGQGGFSVVF	TGTGCCAGCAGTGAAGCGGGCGGACAGGGGGGTTTCAGTGTAGTTTTT
TRBD1	TRBV5-4	18	-	TRBJ1-3	CASSLGSDRSYSGNTIYF	TGTGCCAGCAGCTTGGGGTCGGACAGGAGCTACTCTGGAAACACCATATATTTT
-	TRBV11-2	17	-	TRBJ1-1	CASSLVMVDLMNTEAFF	TGTGCCAGCAGCTTAGTTATGGTGGATCTCATGAACACTGAAGCTTTCTTT
-	TRBV7-8	17	-	TRBJ1-4	CASSLTGGTDANEKLFF	TGTGCCAGCAGCTTGACCGGGGGTACGGATGCTAATGAAAAACTGTTTTTT
-	TRBV25-1	14	-	TRBJ1-6	CASSGGGRNSPLHF	TGTGCCAGCAGTGGGGGGGGGAGAAATTCACCCCTCCACTTT
-	TRBV7-9	16	-	TRBJ2-7	CASSQTSRLSSYEQYF	TGTGCCAGCAGCCAGACCTCCAGGTTATCCTCCTACGAGCAGTACTTC
-	TRBV5-4	15	-	TRBJ2-7	CASSSMDGRTYEQYF	TGTGCCAGCAGCTCCATGGACGGACGAACCTACGAGCAGTACTTC
-	TRBV5-1	14	-	TRBJ1-5	CASSLTAGEQPQHF	TGCGCCAGCAGCTTAACAGCGGGAGAACAGCCCCAGCATTTT
TRBD1	TRBV19	14	-	TRBJ2-1	CASSMGQGKNEQFF	TGTGCCAGTAGTATGGGACAGGGGAAGAATGAGCAGTTCTTC
-	TRBV30	15	-	TRBJ2-1	CAWSVLANSYNEQFF	TGTGCCTGGAGTGTGCTAGCGAATTCCTACAATGAGCAGTTCTTC
-	TRBV4-3	16	-	TRBJ1-4	CASSHSRQAVGEKLFF	TGCGCCAGCAGCCACTCGAGACAGGCGGTGGGGGAAAAACTGTTTTTT
TRBD1	TRBV7-2	14	-	TRBJ1-5	CASSLRGTVDPQHF	TGTGCCAGCAGCTTGCGAGGGACAGTCGATCCCCAGCATTTT
-	TRBV7-8	17	-	TRBJ2-1	CASSASSSAPAYNEQFF	TGTGCCAGCAGCGCCTCATCTAGCGCCCCTGCCTACAATGAGCAGTTCTTC
TRBD1	TRBV5-1	13	-	TRBJ2-7	CASSARDRDPQYF	TGCGCCAGCAGCGCCCGGGACAGGGACCCGCAGTACTTC
TRBD1	TRBV29-1	12	-	TRBJ1-1	CSFVGGREGAFF	TGCAGCTTTGTAGGGGGCAGGGAGGGAGCTTTCTTT
TRBD1	TRBV7-9	13	once	TRBJ2-3	CASSIQGADTQYF	TGTGCCAGCAGCATCCAGGGGGCAGATACGCAGTATTTT
TRBD2	TRBV5-4	14	once	TRBJ2-7	CASSLGTSGGEQYF	TGTGCCAGCAGCCTTGGGACTAGCGGTGGCGAGCAGTACTTC
-	TRBV4-1	16	-	TRBJ2-4	CASSQGGPGAKNIQYF	TGCGCCAGCAGCCAAGGGGGCCCCGGGGCCAAAAACATTCAGTACTTC
-	TRBV6-1	15	few	TRBJ2-3	CASRLQGGSGDTQYF	TGTGCCAGCAGATTGCAGGGGGGGTCTGGAGATACGCAGTATTTT
-	TRBV6-5	15	-	TRBJ1-3	CASSYSNPSGNTIYF	TGTGCCAGCAGTTACTCGAACCCCTCTGGAAACACCATATATTTT
TRBD1	TRBV7-2	14	once	TRBJ1-1	CASSLGTGRTEAFF	TGTGCCAGCAGTCTAGGGACAGGCCGCACTGAAGCTTTCTTT
-	TRBV11-3	16	-	TRBJ2-1	CASSLGDTSGYNEQFF	TGTGCCAGCAGCTTAGGGGACACTTCCGGCTACAATGAGCAGTTCTTC
-	TRBV28	13	-	TRBJ2-7	CASSSRGGVRQYF	TGTGCCAGCAGCTCCCGAGGTGGGGTGAGGCAGTACTTC
-	TRBV6-1	14	-	TRBJ2-7	CASSVGLLPYEQYF	TGTGCCAGCAGTGTCGGACTTCTTCCCTACGAGCAGTACTTC
-	TRBV5-4	14	-	TRBJ1-2	CASSLGGAGGGYTF	TGTGCCAGCAGCTTGGGTGGGGCCGGGGGTGGCTACACCTTC
-	TRBV9	17	-	TRBJ2-3	CASSASWVILGADTQYF	TGTGCCAGCAGCGCCTCGTGGGTAATCTTGGGAGCAGATACGCAGTATTTT
-	TRBV19	17	-	TRBJ2-6	CASSPPSVDTGANVLTF	TGTGCCAGTAGTCCCCCCTCCGTAGATACTGGGGCCAACGTCCTGACTTTC
TRBD1	TRBV7-9	15	-	TRBJ2-1	CASSLRTGAYNEQFF	TGTGCCAGCAGCCTTCGGACAGGGGCCTACAATGAGCAGTTCTTC
-	TRBV7-3	14	once	TRBJ1-1	CASRSTGVNTEAFF	TGTGCCAGCAGGTCGACCGGCGTGAACACTGAAGCTTTCTTT
-	TRBV5-1	15	once	TRBJ2-2	CASNRLRPNTGELFF	TGCGCCAGCAATCGACTGCGACCGAACACCGGGGAGCTGTTTTTT
-	TRBV6-6	13	-	TRBJ1-1	CASSLRGNTEAFF	TGTGCCAGCAGTCTCAGGGGGAACACTGAAGCTTTCTTT
TRBD2	TRBV5-4	18	few	TRBJ2-7	CASSSRTRLAGSSYEQYF	TGTGCCAGCAGCTCCCGGACTAGACTAGCTGGGAGCTCCTACGAGCAGTACTTC
TRBD2	TRBV2	14	-	TRBJ2-1	CASSESSGMNEQFF	TGTGCCAGCAGTGAGTCTAGCGGGATGAATGAGCAGTTCTTC
-	TRBV6-1	13	-	TRBJ1-6	CASSEAINSPLHF	TGTGCCAGCAGCGAAGCTATTAATTCACCCCTCCACTTT
-	TRBV10-2	13	-	TRBJ1-2	CAIMGGTNYGYTF	TGCGCCATCATGGGGGGAACGAACTATGGCTACACCTTC
-	TRBV4-2	14	-	TRBJ1-1	CASSLDPTNTEAFF	TGTGCCAGCAGCTTGGACCCCACGAACACTGAAGCTTTCTTT
-	TRBV7-2	14	-	TRBJ1-2	CASSLAGTDYGYTF	TGTGCCAGCAGCTTAGCGGGGACGGACTATGGCTACACCTTC
TRBD1	TRBV4-1	13	-	TRBJ1-1	CASSQDRGQGAFF	TGCGCCAGCAGCCAAGATAGGGGACAGGGAGCTTTCTTT
-	TRBV19	15	once	TRBJ1-1	CASNIRALGNTEAFF	TGTGCCAGTAACATTAGGGCCTTGGGGAACACTGAAGCTTTCTTT
TRBD1	TRBV7-9	15	-	TRBJ2-2	CASSLEGQGFGELFF	TGTGCCAGCAGCTTAGAGGGACAGGGATTCGGGGAGCTGTTTTTT
-	TRBV15	12	-	TRBJ1-3	CATSRGRGPIYF	TGTGCCACCAGCAGGGGCCGGGGCCCCATATATTTT
-	TRBV14	16	-	TRBJ2-1	CASSPFEGAVYNEQFF	TGTGCCAGCAGCCCCTTCGAGGGTGCAGTCTACAATGAGCAGTTCTTC
-	TRBV2	12	-	TRBJ2-7	CASRLMGYEQYF	TGTGCCAGCCGACTTATGGGCTACGAGCAGTACTTC